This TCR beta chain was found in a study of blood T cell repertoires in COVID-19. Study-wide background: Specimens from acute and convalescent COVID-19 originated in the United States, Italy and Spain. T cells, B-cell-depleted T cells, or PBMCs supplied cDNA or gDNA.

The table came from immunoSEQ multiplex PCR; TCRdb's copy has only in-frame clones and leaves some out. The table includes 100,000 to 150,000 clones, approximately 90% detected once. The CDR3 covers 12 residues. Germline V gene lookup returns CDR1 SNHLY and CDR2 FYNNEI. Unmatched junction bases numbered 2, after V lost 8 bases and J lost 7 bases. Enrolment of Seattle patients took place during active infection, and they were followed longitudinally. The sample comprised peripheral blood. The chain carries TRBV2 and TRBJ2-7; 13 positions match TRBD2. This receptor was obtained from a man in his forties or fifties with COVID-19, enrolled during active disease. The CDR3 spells CASGGLAGEQYF. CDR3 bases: TGTGCCAGCGGGGGACTAGCGGGAGAGCAGTACTTC.